The present entry profiles one T cell receptor (beta chain) with its context. Going by frequency, this clonotype is medium-sized (0.01 to 0.1%); no count is logged. It has no known antigen specificity. Each CD8+ T cell subset was flow-sorted in triplicate, and 300,000 or so cells per subset were placed directly into RLT lysis buffer. To keep memory contaminants out, a stringent definition of naive CD8+ T cells was applied: CD45RO-CCR7+CD27+CD95-. Using standard density gradient centrifugation, peripheral blood mononuclear cells were isolated from buffy coats. Naive CXCR3-negative and CXCR3-positive CD8+ T cells were flow-sorted on a FACSAria III. An RNeasy Mini Kit was used to extract total RNA from the sorted cells. Data came from a NextSeq 550. The Human TCR Profiling Kit (MiLaboratory) was used to make UMI-labeled 5' RACE TRB cDNA libraries. The full amount of extracted RNA was used for cDNA synthesis, and the full amount of resulting cDNA was used for PCR amplification. The libraries were made side by side, with each library going through the same number of PCR cycles. The original pipeline was this. MIGEC and MiXCR extracted about 48,000 +/- 9,800 unique UMI-labeled TRB cDNA molecules per library, requiring at least two reads per UMI. On average, 40,000 +/- 10,000 functional in-frame TRB CDR3 nucleotide clonotypes lacking stop codons were found per library. After each sample was downsampled to 5000 UMI-labeled TRB molecules, VDJtools was used to calculate diversity metrics such as normalized Shannon-Wiener and Chao1. For the central five CDR3 residues, VDJtools calculated physicochemical properties weighted by clonotype size, namely interaction energy, strength, volume and Kidera factor 4. Each entry corresponds to one CDR3 protein sequence from reads that TCRdb reprocessed, and DNA is not given. TCRdb, not the original authors, processed these V and J calls. This sample's table carries 5,500 to 7,500 distinct CDR3 sequences. The ten most abundant clones make up about 1.4% of the sample.

There are 13 amino acids in the CDR3, from cysteine to phenylalanine inclusive. No DNA sequence was recorded. CDR1 is given as SGHVS and CDR2 as FQNEAQ, both from the germline V gene. The data belong to a study of CXCR3-negative and CXCR3-positive naive CD8 T cells (dated by TCRdb to the late 2010s). Turning to the overall study: In total, about 135 million TRB reads were obtained, corresponding to roughly 1.5 +/- 0.3 million reads per library. For the TRBV-TRBJ cluster analysis, the naive subsets came from 5 or 6 donors, while the memory cells came from 3 donors. Data from around ten donors, pooled across two independent experiments, went into the diversity and physicochemical repertoire analyses.

General study outcomes and caveats: Comparably high repertoire diversity was found in both naive subsets, whereas much lower repertoire diversity was found in memory CD8+ T cells. Because surface CD5, which is linked to self-reactivity in mice, was comparable between the naive subsets, TCR interaction strength was also inferred from the physicochemical properties of TRB CDR3s. Freshly isolated PBMCs were used for most assays because CXCR3 expression partially decreased after cryopreservation. Similar TRBV-TRBJ usage was shown by naive CXCR3-negative and CXCR3-positive cells from the same donor, whereas distinct patterns were shown by memory cells. TRB CDR3s from CXCR3-positive naive cells showed higher hydrophobicity (lower Kidera factor 4), lower energy, and higher strength and volume indices than CXCR3-negative naive cells.

Recombination joined TRBV7-8 with TRBJ1-1. The clonotype originates from a human donor in good health. Some clones in this sample may be carry-over from other donors' samples. The sample was naive CXCR3+ CD8+ T cells from blood. The cell subset or site label for this specimen denotes: CD45RO-CCR7+CD27+CD95- naive CD8+ T cells expressing CXCR3 (TNR3+). The CDR3 protein: CASNPEMGTEAFF.